This T cell receptor (beta chain) comes out of a study of T-cell memory formation after mild COVID-19. Trimming removed 3 bases from V and 8 bases from J, with 22 bases in between. CDR3 length: 17 residues. Germline assignment: CDR1 MGHRA and CDR2 YSYEKL. 5'RACE primed from the constant segment yielded TCR alpha and TCR beta cDNA libraries bearing sample barcodes and UMIs. TCRdb re-called the 5' RACE reads through MiXCR, storing one row per CDR3 protein. Among about 500,000 distinct CDR3 sequences listed, about a fifth were seen once. This clonotype appeared a few times. The TCR comes from an adult woman who had mild COVID-19 (a few samples of this study predate the infection). Cell type and time point are not known. The sample comprised PBMCs or a T cell subset sorted from them (not recorded which). The rearrangement uses TRBV4-1 and TRBJ1-4; D ambiguous. This chain's CDR3 is CASSHQTTGSLGEKLFF. The CDR3 DNA reads TGCGCCAGCAGCCATCAAACCACGGGGAGCTTGGGAGAAAAACTGTTTTTT.